The 29 T cell receptor beta chains below come from one sample, sequenced in a study of cytomegalovirus exposure and HLA in healthy donors. With 60 Vbeta and 13 Jbeta primers, the PCR was carried out. Produced via immunoSEQ multiplex PCR; TCRdb's table is partial and in-frame only. The data hold 150,000 to 200,000 clones, with around 82% observed a single time. Sequenced: PBMCs. Receptors originate from a boy aged 2 to 10 in good health and CMV-seronegative.

The chain combines TRBV29-1 with TRBJ2-7; 9 bases line up with TRBD1. Germline trimming cut 8 bases from V and 6 bases from J; bases unmatched to any gene: 11. CDR3 length equals 13 residues. Germline V lookup: CDR1 SQVTM, CDR2 ANQGSEA. In nucleotides, the CDR3 is TGCAGCTCCCCCGGGACAGGGAAAGGCGAGCAGTACTTC. Residues: CSSPGTGKGEQYF.

The chain employs TRBV28 and TRBJ2-7, with 9 bases fitting TRBD1. Germline CDR1 reads MDHEN; CDR2 reads SYDVKM. The CDR3 length is 15 residues. Trimming cost V 2 bases and J 3 bases; bases outside gene matches: 5. The CDR3 is CASSLMGTGYYEQYF. CDR3 in DNA: TGTGCCAGCAGTTTAATGGGGACAGGGTACTACGAGCAGTACTTC.

The V gene is TRBV30, the J gene TRBJ1-5; D uncertain. CDR1 is GTSNPN and CDR2 is SVGIG in the germline V gene (reference sequence). This CDR3 contains 11 residues. CDR3 in amino acids: CAADWGQPQHF. DNA of the CDR3: TGTGCGGCGGACTGGGGTCAGCCCCAGCATTTT.

This clone appeared a few times. The chain recombines TRBV27 with TRBJ2-7, with TRBD2 matching over 10 bases. J lost 5 bases, V lost 5 bases, and 12 bases had no gene match. Germline V gene sequence: CDR1 MNHEY, CDR2 SMNVEV (reference sequence). The CDR3 has 16 amino acids. CDR3 in DNA: TGTGCCAGCAGTCCCAAACCTAGCGGGAGTCCCCACGAGCAGTACTTC. Translating it yields CASSPKPSGSPHEQYF.

The chain couples TRBV5-5 to TRBJ2-5; possible D gene TRBD1, 6 bases. CDR1 and CDR2 (germline): SGHKS, YYEKEE (reference sequence). The CDR3 consists of 13 residues. The germline V and J ends were trimmed by 2 bases and 5 bases, with 10 bases remaining between them. The DNA for the CDR3 is TGTGCCAGCAGCTTTGCAGGGGAGGAGACCCAGTACTTC. It translates to CASSFAGEETQYF.

The CDR3 DNA reads TGCGCCAGCAGCCAAGACCTACCTCCGGGACTCCCTCCTCGAGAGCAGTTCTTC. This codes for CASSQDLPPGLPPREQFF. The V and J genes are TRBV4-1 and TRBJ2-1, with D perhaps matching TRBD2 (6 bases). CDR3 length: 18 residues. Trimming took off 0 bases at V and 10 bases at J, with 25 bases between the two ends. The germline CDR1 and CDR2 sequences are MGHRA and YSYEKL.

V usage is TRBV6-5 and J usage is TRBJ1-2; 8 bases fit TRBD1. The V gene end was trimmed by 5 bases and the J gene end by 3 bases; junction bases not matched to a gene: 8. This CDR3 spans 15 amino acids. The germline V gene encodes CDR1 MNHEY and CDR2 SVGAGI. The DNA of the CDR3 is TGTGCCAGCAGTCCAGGGGGCCGAGTTCACTATGGCTACACCTTC. Encoded protein: CASSPGGRVHYGYTF.

The J gene is TRBJ1-2, the V gene TRBV6-4; 9 bases are shared with TRBD1. The CDR3 is 14 residues long. The V and J ends lost 2 bases and 7 bases, in that order; junction bases with no gene match: 5. CDR1 MRHNA and CDR2 SNTAGT come from the germline V gene. In nucleotides, the CDR3 is TGTGCCAGCAGTGACGATTTGACAGGGGGTGGCTACACCTTC. This sequence encodes CASSDDLTGGGYTF.

The DNA for the CDR3 is TGCGCCAGCAGCTTGGGGGACAGCCGTGGGACTGAAGCTTTCTTT. Amino acids: CASSLGDSRGTEAFF. The chain uses TRBV5-1 and TRBJ1-1; 7 bases are a match to TRBD1. Looked up from germline, CDR1 is SGHRS and CDR2 is YFSETQ. The V and J ends lost 0 bases and 5 bases, in that order; junction bases with no gene match: 7. This CDR3 has 15 residues.

The chain links TRBV28 to TRBJ2-5, with 7 positions matching TRBD2. Germline V gene data show CDR1 as MDHEN and CDR2 as SYDVKM. The V gene end was trimmed by 5 bases and the J gene end by 3 bases; junction bases not matched to a gene: 12. The CDR3 runs 16 residues. CDR3 region: CASSPGDYGTKETQYF. DNA of the CDR3: TGTGCCAGCAGTCCCGGGGACTATGGGACCAAAGAGACCCAGTACTTC.

The V call is TRBV6-6, the J call TRBJ1-5, with 8 nucleotides matching TRBD1. V was pared by 10 bases and J by 5 bases, with 10 bases of the junction left unmatched. This CDR3 contains 14 residues. From germline, CDR1 is MNHNY and CDR2 SVGAGI (reference sequence). The CDR3 coding sequence is TGTGCCACCGTGACAGGGGTCCTCGATCAGCCCCAGCATTTT. Translating gives CATVTGVLDQPQHF.

The chain is built from TRBV5-1 and TRBJ2-3; possible D gene TRBD2, 6 bases. The length of the CDR3 is 15 residues. Germline CDR1 and CDR2: SGHRS and YFSETQ. V dropped 5 bases and J dropped 2 bases, with 15 bases sitting between them. CDR3 nucleotides: TGCGCCAGCAGGGGGGGTTCACCCTACACAGATACGCAGTATTTT. This codes for CASRGGSPYTDTQYF.

A single count supports this clone. The J gene is TRBJ1-5, the V gene TRBV25-1, with 7 positions matching TRBD1. The J segment lost 10 bases and the V segment lost 5 bases, leaving 11 bases of the junction unmatched. This CDR3 region has 14 residues. Per germline, CDR1 MGHDK and CDR2 SYGVNS. The CDR3 reads CASSPQGGQSPQHF. For the CDR3, the DNA is TGTGCCAGCAGTCCTCAGGGGGGTCAGAGTCCCCAGCATTTT.

The rearrangement joins TRBV7-8 to TRBJ2-1, with TRBD2 identical over 8 bases. J was trimmed by 6 bases and V by 5 bases; bases with no gene match: 9. Germline-derived CDR1 and CDR2 are SGHVS and FQNEAQ. CDR3 length: 15 residues. CDR3 in amino acids: CASSQTSVLGNEQFF. CDR3 coding DNA: TGTGCCAGCAGCCAGACTAGCGTCTTAGGCAATGAGCAGTTCTTC.

V and J are TRBV19 and TRBJ2-1; the D is unclear. Trimming removed 3 bases from V and 0 bases from J, with 15 bases in between. CDR3 length: 17 residues. Germline V gene data show CDR1 as LNHDA and CDR2 as SQIVND (reference sequence). CDR3 in amino acids: CASSILRSWSSYNEQFF. CDR3 nucleotide sequence: TGTGCCAGTAGTATCCTCCGGAGCTGGAGCTCCTACAATGAGCAGTTCTTC.

The V and J genes are TRBV7-3 and TRBJ2-1; D ambiguous. The CDR3 loop spans 13 amino acids. The V gene's germline CDR1 is SGHTA and CDR2 FQGTGA. V lost 2 bases and J lost 5, with 7 bases in between. For the CDR3, the DNA is TGTGCCAGCAGCTTAGAACAGAACAATGAGCAGTTCTTC. This translates into CASSLEQNNEQFF.

J is TRBJ2-1 and V is TRBV19, with TRBD2 matching 13 bases. Trimming removed 4 bases from V and 8 bases from J; junction bases left unmatched: 8. This CDR3 spans 16 amino acids. Germline V gene lookup returns CDR1 LNHDA and CDR2 SQIVND (reference sequence). CDR3 loop: CASSTRLAGGKDEQFF. CDR3 DNA: TGTGCCAGTAGTACCAGACTAGCGGGAGGAAAGGATGAGCAGTTCTTC. The complete variable domain, with remaining parts taken from reference TRBV19 and TRBJ2-1, reads DGGITQSPKYLFRKEGQNVTLSCEQNLNHDAMYWYRQDPGQGLRLIYYSQIVNDFQKGDIAEGYSVSREKKESFPLTVTSAQKNPTAFYLCASSTRLAGGKDEQFFGPGTRLTVL.

The V gene is TRBV7-9, the J gene TRBJ1-1; unclear D gene. The V gene's germline CDR1 is SEHNR and CDR2 FQNEAQ (reference sequence). This CDR3 region has 13 residues. V lost 5 bases and J lost 0, with 7 bases in between. The CDR3 sequence is CASSPAVNTEAFF. Written as DNA, the CDR3 is TGTGCCAGCAGCCCCGCAGTGAACACTGAAGCTTTCTTT.

The rearrangement joins TRBV14 to TRBJ2-3; 8 positions match TRBD2. The CDR3 length is 16 residues. The germline V gene encodes CDR1 SGHDN and CDR2 FVKESK. The V gene end was trimmed by 11 bases and the J gene end by 2 bases; junction bases not matched to a gene: 15. The CDR3 loop reads CARLRKTSGNTDTQYF. CDR3 coding DNA: TGTGCCCGACTCCGAAAAACTAGCGGAAACACAGATACGCAGTATTTT. The entire variable domain, with the rest obtained from reference TRBV14 and TRBJ2-3, is as follows: EAGVTQFPSHSVIEKGQTVTLRCDPISGHDNLYWYRRVMGKEIKFLLHFVKESKQDESGMPNNRFLAERTGGTYSTLKVQPAELEDSGVYFCARLRKTSGNTDTQYFGPGTRLTVL.

This chain links TRBV5-1 with TRBJ2-7; TRBD2 aligns across 9 bases. V was clipped by 4 bases and J by 2 bases; unmatched bases: 7. This CDR3 contains 15 residues. Germline CDR1 and CDR2: SGHRS and YFSETQ. The CDR3 here is CASSLTSGEPYEQYF. As DNA, the CDR3 is TGCGCCAGCAGCCTGACTAGCGGTGAACCCTACGAGCAGTACTTC.

The chain couples TRBV6-5 to TRBJ2-1, with D perhaps matching TRBD2 (5 bases). The germline CDR1 and CDR2 sequences are MNHEY and SVGAGI. CDR3 size: 14 residues. Trimming removed 5 bases from V and 4 bases from J, with 12 bases in between. The CDR3 protein is CASSPAGGYNEQFF. The CDR3 DNA follows: TGTGCCAGCAGTCCCGCGGGCGGTTACAATGAGCAGTTCTTC.

The chain couples TRBV2 to TRBJ1-1, with D possibly matching TRBD1 (5 bases). V was pared by 1 base and J by 7 bases, with 13 bases between. CDR3 length: 14 residues. Germline V gives CDR1 SNHLY, CDR2 FYNNEI. Written as DNA, the CDR3 is TGTGCCAGCAGTGAAGTGTTGACAGCGAATGAAGCTTTCTTT. Translating it yields CASSEVLTANEAFF.

This clone appeared once. The gene calls are TRBV29-1 and TRBJ2-5; D is perhaps TRBD2 (6 bases). Deletions cut 4 bases from V and 6 bases from J, with 15 bases between. This CDR3 has 13 residues. Per the germline V gene, CDR1 is SQVTM and CDR2 is ANQGSEA. The DNA for the CDR3 is TGCAGCGTTGGAATTCTGGGACTGAAGACCCAGTACTTC. It encodes CSVGILGLKTQYF.

This clone was counted a single time. This chain joins TRBV7-3 and TRBJ1-1; TRBD1 might be the D (6 bases). This CDR3 spans 13 amino acids. The germline V gene encodes CDR1 SGHTA and CDR2 FQGTGA. The ends were cut back, 2 bases at V and 6 bases at J, with 10 bases in the middle. The CDR3 DNA reads TGTGCCAGCAGCTTAGCACAGGGCTCTGAAGCTTTCTTT. It translates to CASSLAQGSEAFF.

J is TRBJ1-6 and V is TRBV4-2, with TRBD1 matching 9 bases. J was trimmed by 9 bases and V by 0 bases; bases with no gene match: 6. The CDR3 is 16 residues long. Germline lookup yields CDR1 LGHNA and CDR2 YNFKEQ. CDR3 region: CASSQEITGGLSPLHF. The CDR3 DNA sequence: TGTGCCAGCAGCCAAGAAATTACAGGGGGCCTTTCACCCCTCCACTTT.

The rearrangement links TRBV6-5 to TRBJ2-7; 7 nucleotides align to TRBD1. The CDR3 length is 13 residues. Germline V lookup: CDR1 MNHEY, CDR2 SVGAGI. The V segment lost 6 bases and the J segment 2 bases; nucleotides outside the gene matches: 4. This chain's CDR3 is CASSRDSTYEQYF. CDR3 nucleotide sequence: TGTGCCAGCAGCCGGGACAGCACCTACGAGCAGTACTTC.

This chain uses TRBV6-1 with TRBJ1-5, with D tentatively TRBD1 (6 bases). V was clipped by 0 bases and J by 2 bases, with 14 bases between them. The CDR3 spans 17 residues. Germline CDR1 and CDR2: MNHNS and SASEGT. The CDR3 coding sequence is TGTGCCAGCAGTGAAGCCCTCCCGGACAGAGGCAATCAGCCCCAGCATTTT. It encodes CASSEALPDRGNQPQHF.

This clone was seen only a few times. The genes are TRBV5-1 and TRBJ1-1; TRBD1 might be the D (5 bases). CDR1 and CDR2 (germline): SGHRS, YFSETQ. Trimming took off 4 bases at V and 4 bases at J, with 14 bases between the two ends. CDR3 size: 14 residues. CDR3 nucleotides: TGCGCCAGCAGCCAAGGGGAAGCGGGCACTGAAGCTTTCTTT. Its protein product is CASSQGEAGTEAFF.

V and J are TRBV28 and TRBJ1-4; TRBD1 agrees at 12 bases. The V and J ends lost 6 bases and 7 bases, in that order; junction bases with no gene match: 6. The CDR3 is made up of 15 amino acids. Germline-derived CDR1 and CDR2 are MDHEN and SYDVKM. CDR3 DNA: TGTGCCAGCAGGGCGGGGGACAGGGGGCCTGAAAAACTGTTTTTT. Its protein product is CASRAGDRGPEKLFF.